One sample yielded the 5 T cell receptor beta chains listed below, sequenced in a study of CD8+ T cells in alopecia areata. The treatment was: oral pan-JAK inhibitor, 5-10 mg twice daily. Extracted RNA was reverse transcribed, and the resulting cDNA served as sequencing template. This table comes from immunoSEQ multiplex PCR, and its TCRdb copy is limited to in-frame clones, with some not included. The table lists about 180,000 clones, 58% of them singletons. The specimen was CD4+ T cells sorted from blood, collected at approximately week 60, from a patient treated with tofacitinib. Receptor source: a human donor with alopecia areata.

The chain combines TRBV2 with TRBJ2-5; D is unresolved. The CDR3 covers 14 residues. Germline V gene data show CDR1 as SNHLY and CDR2 as FYNNEI. The V end lost 6 bases, the J end lost 4 bases, and 15 bases lay between the germline ends. Here the CDR3 reads CASRPPRSIETQYF. The CDR3 coding sequence is TGTGCCAGCAGGCCCCCGCGGTCGATAGAGACCCAGTACTTC.

The chain recombines TRBV30 with TRBJ1-5; no clear D gene. Germline CDR1 GTSNPN, CDR2 SVGIG (reference sequence). With 2 bases removed from V and 5 bases from J, the gap between germline ends came to 16 bases. This CDR3 has 15 amino acids. CDR3 in amino acids: CAWSSVGGSDQPQHF. The CDR3 region has the DNA TGTGCCTGGAGTAGTGTGGGAGGGTCGGATCAGCCCCAGCATTTT.

The V and J genes are TRBV5-1 and TRBJ2-7, with 7 bases matching TRBD2. The J segment lost 5 bases and the V segment lost 5 bases, leaving 10 bases of the junction unmatched. Germline V gives CDR1 SGHRS, CDR2 YFSETQ. The CDR3 is made up of 14 amino acids. For the CDR3, the DNA is TGCGCCAGCAGTCCCCTTGGGGGGGACGACGAGCAGTACTTC. Its protein is CASSPLGGDDEQYF.

The J gene is TRBJ1-2, the V gene TRBV29-1, with a weak D call TRBD1 (6 bases). Germline V gene lookup returns CDR1 SQVTM and CDR2 ANQGSEA. The CDR3 length is 14 residues. Trimming pared 6 bases from V and 3 bases from J, leaving 17 bases between. The CDR3 loop reads CSVQTEDSHYGYTF. In DNA form, the CDR3 reads TGCAGCGTACAAACCGAGGACAGCCACTATGGCTACACCTTC.

This chain uses TRBV7-2 with TRBJ2-7; 9 nucleotides agree with TRBD2. Unmatched junction bases numbered 12, after V lost 3 bases and J lost 3 bases. The CDR3 consists of 17 residues. CDR1 SGHTA and CDR2 FQGNSA come from the germline V gene. CDR3 sequence reads: CASSLTRGGTSSYEQYF. The DNA of the CDR3 is TGTGCCAGCAGCTTGACCCGCGGGGGGACTAGCAGCTACGAGCAGTACTTC.